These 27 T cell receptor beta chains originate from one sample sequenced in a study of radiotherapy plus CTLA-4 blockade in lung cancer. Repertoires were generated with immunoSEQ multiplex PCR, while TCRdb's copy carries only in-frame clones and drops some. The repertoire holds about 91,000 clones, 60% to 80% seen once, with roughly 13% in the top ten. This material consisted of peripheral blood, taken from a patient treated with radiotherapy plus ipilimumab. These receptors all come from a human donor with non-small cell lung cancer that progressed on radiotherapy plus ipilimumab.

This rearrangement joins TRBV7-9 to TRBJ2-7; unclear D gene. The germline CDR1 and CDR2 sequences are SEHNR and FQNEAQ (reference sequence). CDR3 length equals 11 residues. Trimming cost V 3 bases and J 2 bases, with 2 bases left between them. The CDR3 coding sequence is TGTGCCAGCAGCTTTGCCTACGAGCAGTACTTC. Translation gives CASSFAYEQYF.

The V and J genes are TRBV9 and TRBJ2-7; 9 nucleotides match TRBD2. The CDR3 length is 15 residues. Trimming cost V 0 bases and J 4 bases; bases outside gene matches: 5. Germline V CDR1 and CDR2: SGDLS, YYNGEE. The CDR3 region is CASSVGSGGIYEQYF. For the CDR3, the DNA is TGTGCCAGCAGCGTAGGTAGCGGGGGAATTTACGAGCAGTACTTC. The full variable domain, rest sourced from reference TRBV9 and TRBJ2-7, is DSGVTQTPKHLITATGQRVTLRCSPRSGDLSVYWYQQSLDQGLQFLIQYYNGEERAKGNILERFSAQQFPDLHSELNLSSLELGDSALYFCASSVGSGGIYEQYFGPGTRLTVT.

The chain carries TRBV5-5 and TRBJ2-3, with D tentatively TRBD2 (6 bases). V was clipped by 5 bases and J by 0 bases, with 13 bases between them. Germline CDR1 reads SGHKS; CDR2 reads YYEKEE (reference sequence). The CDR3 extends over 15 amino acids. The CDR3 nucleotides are TGTGCCAGCAGTCCACTAGCTCAAAGCACAGATACGCAGTATTTT. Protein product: CASSPLAQSTDTQYF.

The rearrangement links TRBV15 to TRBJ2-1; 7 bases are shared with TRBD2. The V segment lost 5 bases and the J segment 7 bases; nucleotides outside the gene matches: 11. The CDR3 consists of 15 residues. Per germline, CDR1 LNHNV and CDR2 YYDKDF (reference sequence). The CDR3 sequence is CATSFGTGTTNEQFF. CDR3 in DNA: TGTGCCACCAGCTTCGGCACCGGGACTACGAATGAGCAGTTCTTC.

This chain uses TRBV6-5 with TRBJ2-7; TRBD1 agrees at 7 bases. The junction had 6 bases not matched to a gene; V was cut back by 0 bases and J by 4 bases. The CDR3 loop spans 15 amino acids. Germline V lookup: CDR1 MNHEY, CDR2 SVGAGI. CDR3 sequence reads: CASSYSSPGGYEQYF. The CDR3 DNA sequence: TGTGCCAGCAGTTACTCGTCACCAGGGGGTTACGAGCAGTACTTC.

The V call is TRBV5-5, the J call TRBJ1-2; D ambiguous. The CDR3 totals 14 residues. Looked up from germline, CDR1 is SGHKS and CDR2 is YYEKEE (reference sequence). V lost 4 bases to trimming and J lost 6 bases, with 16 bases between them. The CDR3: CASSPRALADGYTF. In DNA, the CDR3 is TGTGCCAGCAGCCCTAGGGCGCTGGCAGATGGCTACACCTTC.

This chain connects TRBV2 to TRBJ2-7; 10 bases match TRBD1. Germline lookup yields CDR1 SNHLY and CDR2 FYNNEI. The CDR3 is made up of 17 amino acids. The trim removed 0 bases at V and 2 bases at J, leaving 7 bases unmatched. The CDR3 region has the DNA TGTGCCAGCAGTGAAGCCGGGACAGGGGACGGAACCTACGAGCAGTACTTC. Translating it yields CASSEAGTGDGTYEQYF.

The CDR3 DNA reads TGTGCCACCAGCAGAGGGACGGAGGACTACGAGCAGTACTTC. Translated, it gives CATSRGTEDYEQYF. This chain links TRBV15 with TRBJ2-7; tentative D call: TRBD2 (5 bases). CDR1 and CDR2 (germline): LNHNV, YYDKDF (reference sequence). V lost 1 base, J lost 3 bases, and 10 bases lay in between. The CDR3 contains 14 residues. Full variable domain (outside the CDR3, taken from reference TRBV15 and TRBJ2-7): DAMVIQNPRYQVTQFGKPVTLSCSQTLNHNVMYWYQQKSSQAPKLLFHYYDKDFNNEADTPDNFQSRRPNTSFCFLDIRSPGLGDTAMYLCATSRGTEDYEQYFGPGTRLTVT.

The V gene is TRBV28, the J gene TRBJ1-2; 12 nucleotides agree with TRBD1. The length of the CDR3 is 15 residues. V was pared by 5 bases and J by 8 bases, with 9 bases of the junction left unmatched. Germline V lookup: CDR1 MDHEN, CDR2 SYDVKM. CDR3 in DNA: TGTGCCAGCAGTCCTCCGGGACAGGGGGCTTGGGGCTACACCTTC. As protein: CASSPPGQGAWGYTF.

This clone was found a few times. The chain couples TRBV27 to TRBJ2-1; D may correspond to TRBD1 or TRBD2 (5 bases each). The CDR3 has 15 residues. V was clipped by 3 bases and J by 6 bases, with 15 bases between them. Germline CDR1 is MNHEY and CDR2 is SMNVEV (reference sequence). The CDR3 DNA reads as TGTGCCAGCAGTTTCACCGGGACCCCCACCAATGAGCAGTTCTTC. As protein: CASSFTGTPTNEQFF.

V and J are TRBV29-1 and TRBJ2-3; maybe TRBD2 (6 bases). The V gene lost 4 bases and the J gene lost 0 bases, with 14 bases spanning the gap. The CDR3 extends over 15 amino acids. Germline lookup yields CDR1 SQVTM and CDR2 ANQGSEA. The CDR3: CSVVVLGGSTDTQYF. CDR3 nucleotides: TGCAGCGTTGTTGTCCTAGGAGGGAGCACAGATACGCAGTATTTT.

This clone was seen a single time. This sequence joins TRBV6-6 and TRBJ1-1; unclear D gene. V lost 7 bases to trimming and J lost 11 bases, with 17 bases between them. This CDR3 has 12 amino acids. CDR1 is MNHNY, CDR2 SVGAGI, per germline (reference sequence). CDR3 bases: TGTGCCAGCACTCCAACCTCGGTAGAGGCTTTCTTT. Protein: CASTPTSVEAFF.

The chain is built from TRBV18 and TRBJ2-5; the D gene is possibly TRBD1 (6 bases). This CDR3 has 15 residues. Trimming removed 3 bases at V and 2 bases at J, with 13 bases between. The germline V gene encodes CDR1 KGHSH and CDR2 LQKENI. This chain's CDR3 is CASSPPRQGQETQYF. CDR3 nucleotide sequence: TGTGCCAGCTCACCCCCCCGGCAGGGGCAAGAGACCCAGTACTTC.

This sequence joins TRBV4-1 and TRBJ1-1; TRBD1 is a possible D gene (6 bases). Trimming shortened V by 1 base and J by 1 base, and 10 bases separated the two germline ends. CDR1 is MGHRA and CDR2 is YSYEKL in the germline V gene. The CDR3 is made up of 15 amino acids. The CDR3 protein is CASSQATGKNTEAFF. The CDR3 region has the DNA TGCGCCAGCAGCCAAGCTACAGGGAAGAACACTGAAGCTTTCTTT.

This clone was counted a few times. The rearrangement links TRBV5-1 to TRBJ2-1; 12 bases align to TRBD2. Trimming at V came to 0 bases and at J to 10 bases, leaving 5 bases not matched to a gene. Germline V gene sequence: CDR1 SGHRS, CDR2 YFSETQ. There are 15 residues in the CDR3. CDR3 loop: CASSLGTSGTKEQFF. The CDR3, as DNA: TGCGCCAGCAGCTTGGGGACTAGCGGGACCAAGGAGCAGTTCTTC. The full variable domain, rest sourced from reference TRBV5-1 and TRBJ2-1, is KAGVTQTPRYLIKTRGQQVTLSCSPISGHRSVSWYQQTPGQGLQFLFEYFSETQRNKGNFPGRFSGRQFSNSRSEMNVSTLELGDSALYLCASSLGTSGTKEQFFGPGTRLTVL.

The chain's CDR3 is CASSRQQETQYF. The CDR3 DNA reads as TGTGCCAGCAGTAGACAGCAAGAGACCCAGTACTTC. The chain links TRBV5-8 to TRBJ2-5, with D possibly TRBD1 on 5 matching bases. Germline values: CDR1 SGHTS, CDR2 YDEGEE. V gave up 5 bases and J gave up 2 bases, with 7 bases separating them. The CDR3 is 12 amino acids.

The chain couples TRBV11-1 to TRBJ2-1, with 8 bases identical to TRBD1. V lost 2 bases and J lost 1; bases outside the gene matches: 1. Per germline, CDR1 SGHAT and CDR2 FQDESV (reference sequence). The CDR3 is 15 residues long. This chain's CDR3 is CASSLNRGSYNEQFF. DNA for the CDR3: TGTGCCAGCAGCTTAAACAGGGGGTCCTACAATGAGCAGTTCTTC.

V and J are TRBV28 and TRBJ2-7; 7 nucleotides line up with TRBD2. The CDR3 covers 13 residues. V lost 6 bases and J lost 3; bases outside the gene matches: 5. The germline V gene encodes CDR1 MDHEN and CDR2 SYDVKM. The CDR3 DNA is TGTGCCAGCAGACTTGGGGGGGACTACGAGCAGTACTTC. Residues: CASRLGGDYEQYF.

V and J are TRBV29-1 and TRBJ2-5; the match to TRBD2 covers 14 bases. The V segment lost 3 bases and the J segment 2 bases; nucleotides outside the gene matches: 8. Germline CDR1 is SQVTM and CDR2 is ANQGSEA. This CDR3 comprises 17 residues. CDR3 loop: CSVDGLAGGPRQETQYF. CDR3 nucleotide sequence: TGCAGCGTTGATGGACTAGCGGGGGGACCACGACAAGAGACCCAGTACTTC.

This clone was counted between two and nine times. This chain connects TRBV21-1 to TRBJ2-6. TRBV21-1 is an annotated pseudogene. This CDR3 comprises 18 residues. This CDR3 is CASSTGVAQQSRANVLTF. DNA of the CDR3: TGTGCCAGCAGCACAGGTGTAGCTCAACAAAGTCGGGCCAACGTCCTGACTTTC.

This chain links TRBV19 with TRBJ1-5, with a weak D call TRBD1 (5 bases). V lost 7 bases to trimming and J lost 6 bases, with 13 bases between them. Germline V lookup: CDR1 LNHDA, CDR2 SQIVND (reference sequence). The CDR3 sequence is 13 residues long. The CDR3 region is CASMSRGGQPQHF. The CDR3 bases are TGTGCCAGTATGAGTAGGGGTGGTCAGCCCCAGCATTTT. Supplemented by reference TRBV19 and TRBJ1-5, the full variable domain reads DGGITQSPKYLFRKEGQNVTLSCEQNLNHDAMYWYRQDPGQGLRLIYYSQIVNDFQKGDIAEGYSVSREKKESFPLTVTSAQKNPTAFYLCASMSRGGQPQHFGDGTRLSIL.

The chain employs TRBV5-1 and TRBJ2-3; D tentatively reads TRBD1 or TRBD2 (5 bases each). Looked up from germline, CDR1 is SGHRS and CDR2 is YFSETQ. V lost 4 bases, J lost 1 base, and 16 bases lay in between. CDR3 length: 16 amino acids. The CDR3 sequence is CASSLLGVVGTDTQYF. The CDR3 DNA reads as TGCGCCAGCAGCCTATTGGGGGTAGTTGGCACAGATACGCAGTATTTT.

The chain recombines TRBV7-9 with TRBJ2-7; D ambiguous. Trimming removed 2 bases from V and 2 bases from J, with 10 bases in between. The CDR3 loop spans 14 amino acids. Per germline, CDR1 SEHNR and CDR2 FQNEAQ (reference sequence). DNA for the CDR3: TGTGCCAGCAGCTTAAACAGAGGACCCTACGAGCAGTACTTC. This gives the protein CASSLNRGPYEQYF.

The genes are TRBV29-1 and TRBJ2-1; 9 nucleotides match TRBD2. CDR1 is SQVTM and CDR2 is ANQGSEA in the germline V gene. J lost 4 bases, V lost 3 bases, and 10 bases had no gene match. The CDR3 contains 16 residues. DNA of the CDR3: TGCAGCGTTGAGGGCCTAGCGGGATTAGGGTACAATGAGCAGTTCTTC. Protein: CSVEGLAGLGYNEQFF.

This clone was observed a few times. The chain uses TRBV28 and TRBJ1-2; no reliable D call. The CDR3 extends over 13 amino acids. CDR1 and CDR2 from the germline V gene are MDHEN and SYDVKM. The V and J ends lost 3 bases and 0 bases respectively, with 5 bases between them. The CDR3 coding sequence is TGTGCCAGCAGTTTGGTCCCTAACTATGGCTACACCTTC. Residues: CASSLVPNYGYTF.

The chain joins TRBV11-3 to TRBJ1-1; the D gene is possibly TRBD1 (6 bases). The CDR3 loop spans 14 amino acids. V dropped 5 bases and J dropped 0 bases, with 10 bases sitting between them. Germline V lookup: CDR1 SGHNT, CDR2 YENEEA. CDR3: CASSPQGLNTEAFF. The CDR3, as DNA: TGTGCCAGCAGCCCCCAGGGGCTGAACACTGAAGCTTTCTTT. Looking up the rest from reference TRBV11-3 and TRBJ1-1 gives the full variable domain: EAGVVQSPRYKIIEKKQPVAFWCNPISGHNTLYWYLQNLGQGPELLIRYENEEAVDDSQLPKDRFSAERLKGVDSTLKIQPAELGDSAVYLCASSPQGLNTEAFFGQGTRLTVV.

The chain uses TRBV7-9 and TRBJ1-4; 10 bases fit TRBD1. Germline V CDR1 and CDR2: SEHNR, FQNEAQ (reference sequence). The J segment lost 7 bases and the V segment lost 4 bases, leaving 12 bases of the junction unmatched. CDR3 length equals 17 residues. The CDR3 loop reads CASSSKPGQGFTEKLFF. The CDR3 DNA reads TGTGCCAGCAGCTCCAAGCCGGGACAGGGGTTTACTGAAAAACTGTTTTTT. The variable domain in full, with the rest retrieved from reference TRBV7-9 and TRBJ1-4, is DTGVSQNPRHKITKRGQNVTFRCDPISEHNRLYWYRQTLGQGPEFLTYFQNEAQLEKSRLLSDRFSAERPKGSFSTLEIQRTEQGDSAMYLCASSSKPGQGFTEKLFFGSGTQLSVL.